The clone carrying this T cell receptor (beta chain) was detected only a few times. The protocol was immunoSEQ multiplex PCR, while the TCRdb copy is restricted to in-frame clones and leaves out a portion. In the table there are about 14,000 clones, 85% to 90% of which are singletons. This entry is derived from a study of blood T cell repertoires in COVID-19. Overall study: Sample material is recorded as cDNA or gDNA derived from T cells, B-cell-depleted T cells, or PBMCs.

The CDR3 runs to 15 residues. Germline V CDR1 and CDR2: LNHDA, SQIVND (reference sequence). The V and J ends lost 3 bases and 5 bases respectively, with 14 bases between them. The material sequenced was peripheral blood. The chain carries TRBV19 and TRBJ1-5, with unresolved D. The TCR was taken from a human donor with active COVID-19. The donor label of this sample is uncertain. The CDR3 nucleotides are TGTGCCAGTAGTATTGTATGGTGGGGAGATCAGCCCCAGCATTTT. This codes for CASSIVWWGDQPQHF.